This T cell receptor beta chain was sequenced during a study of EBV T-cell therapy then PD-1 blockade in nasopharyngeal carcinoma. Treatment in this sample: AdE1-LMPpoly-expanded autologous EBV-specific T-cell therapy followed by anti-PD-1 nivolumab. The CDR3 totals 13 residues. Trimming took off 5 bases at V and 1 base at J, with 8 bases between the two ends. Per the germline V gene, CDR1 is MNHEY and CDR2 is SVGEGT. A few counts support this clone. Its antigen remains unidentified. TCRdb's copy holds only in-frame clones and misses some; the assay was immunoSEQ multiplex PCR. The table records 11,000 to 15,000 clones, 84% of them present only once.

This chain links TRBV6-2 or TRBV6-3 with TRBJ1-1, with D unresolved. This sequence was found in a middle-aged man with nasopharyngeal carcinoma. The sequencing used CD8+ T cells from blood, collected around day 96 from a patient whose treatment included autologous EBV-specific T cells and nivolumab. CDR3 in DNA: TGTGCCAGCAGTGCAAAAGGGAACACTGAAGCTTTCTTT. Translated, it gives CASSAKGNTEAFF.